The rows below give T cell receptor beta chains drawn from one sample of a study of cytomegalovirus exposure and HLA in healthy donors. Clones were sequenced by immunoSEQ multiplex PCR, and TCRdb holds only the in-frame ones, with some missing. The data show 190,000 or so clones, around three quarters seen once. Source material: PBMCs. These receptors were collected from a boy between 5 and 17 years old in good health and CMV-seronegative. Both conserved end residues are part of each CDR3. D genes are given only for firm matches. Expanded clones get a size class; other rows say once, few or many, or leave the size out.

V gene,J gene,clone size,D gene,CDR3 DNA,CDR3 protein
TRBV7-9,TRBJ2-7,.,.,TGTGCCAGCAGCTGGGAGGCAGGGTACTTGACCTACGAGCAGTACTTC,CASSWEAGYLTYEQYF
TRBV30,TRBJ2-7,.,.,TGTGCCTGGAGTGTTTCCTCCTACGAGCAGTACTTC,CAWSVSSYEQYF
TRBV7-9,TRBJ2-7,once,.,TGTGCCAGCAGCTTATCAGGGATCCAGGGGCAGTACTTC,CASSLSGIQGQYF
TRBV6-5,TRBJ1-2,few,TRBD1,TGTGCCAGACCGGACAGGGGTCTCTATGGCTACACCTTC,CARPDRGLYGYTF
TRBV7-6,TRBJ2-1,.,.,TGTGCCAGCAGCTTAGATCTAGGTGCCTCCTACAATGAGCAGTTCTTC,CASSLDLGASYNEQFF
TRBV11-3,TRBJ2-7,.,.,TGTGCCAGCAGCTTATACGGTTGGGACGGGACTTCCTACGAGCAGTACTTC,CASSLYGWDGTSYEQYF
TRBV2,TRBJ2-1,.,.,TGTGCCTTACGGGACAAATCAAGTGAGCAGTTCTTC,CALRDKSSEQFF
TRBV6-5,TRBJ1-5,once,.,TGTGCCAGCAGTCCACGGCGGCAGCAGCCCCAGCATTTT,CASSPRRQQPQHF
TRBV7-9,TRBJ2-7,.,TRBD1,TGTGCCAGCAGCTCTCTTTGGACAGGGCCAACCTACGAGCAGTACTTC,CASSSLWTGPTYEQYF
TRBV9,TRBJ2-3,.,.,TGTGCCAGCAGCGTGAGTAGTTATAGCACAGATACGCAGTATTTT,CASSVSSYSTDTQYF
TRBV4-1,TRBJ1-2,.,.,TGCGCCAGCAGCCAAGTGGAGGGGCCGATCCCCTATGGCTACACCTTC,CASSQVEGPIPYGYTF
TRBV27,TRBJ2-7,.,TRBD1,TGTGCCAGCAGTTTAGTTTTGGGGGACAGGGTCTCCTACGAGCAGTACTTC,CASSLVLGDRVSYEQYF
TRBV11-1,TRBJ1-1,once,TRBD1,TGTGCCAGCAGCCGCCGGGGACAGTTAAACACTGAAGCTTTCTTT,CASSRRGQLNTEAFF
TRBV6-5,TRBJ2-6,.,.,TGTGCCAGCAGTTACGCGAACAGTGGGGCCAACGTCCTGACTTTC,CASSYANSGANVLTF
TRBV20-1,TRBJ2-7,.,.,TGCAGTGCCACGGCGGACTACGAGCAGTACTTC,CSATADYEQYF
TRBV10-3,TRBJ2-7,.,TRBD1,TGTGCCGCAAAGGACAGGACGAACTCCTACGAGCAGTACTTC,CAAKDRTNSYEQYF
TRBV11-3,TRBJ1-1,.,TRBD1,TGTGCCAGCAGCCGGTCCAGGGGGCAGTACACTGAAGCTTTCTTT,CASSRSRGQYTEAFF
TRBV11-3,TRBJ1-3,.,.,TGTGCCAGCAGCTCGACACCGGTTCCTGGAAACACCATATATTTT,CASSSTPVPGNTIYF
TRBV5-4,TRBJ2-1,.,.,TGTGCCAGCAGCTTGGTTGTAGGCGGGGACAATGAGCAGTTCTTC,CASSLVVGGDNEQFF
TRBV7-6,TRBJ2-3,.,.,TGTGCCAGCAGCTTAGCAGCGGGCTCAGATACGCAGTATTTT,CASSLAAGSDTQYF
TRBV9,TRBJ1-1,.,.,TGTGCCAGCAGCCTCGGTCCCGACAGACCGAACACTGAAGCTTTCTTT,CASSLGPDRPNTEAFF
TRBV5-5,TRBJ1-2,.,TRBD1,TGTGCCAGCAGCCCGAGGGACAGGATTTACTATGGCTACACCTTC,CASSPRDRIYYGYTF
TRBV4-1,TRBJ1-2,.,.,TGCGCCAGCAGCCAAGAACGGGGGTCCTACTATGGCTACACCTTC,CASSQERGSYYGYTF
TRBV30,TRBJ1-2,.,.,TGTGCCTGGAGTGAGGACAGTAACTATGGCTACACCTTC,CAWSEDSNYGYTF
TRBV10-3,TRBJ2-1,.,TRBD1,TGTGCCATCAGTGAGAGGACAGGGATTGAGCAGTTCTTC,CAISERTGIEQFF
TRBV19,TRBJ2-5,.,TRBD2,TGTGCCAGTAGTCCCGCTTTGTCGGCTAGCGGGCAAGAGACCCAGTACTTC,CASSPALSASGQETQYF
TRBV9,TRBJ2-2,once,TRBD2,TGTGCCAGCAGCGTAGATAGGAGCGGGATGAACACCGGGGAGCTGTTTTTT,CASSVDRSGMNTGELFF
TRBV18,TRBJ2-3,few,.,TGTGCCAGCTCACCTGCGGGAAGAGCAAGCACAGATACGCAGTATTTT,CASSPAGRASTDTQYF
TRBV19,TRBJ1-1,.,TRBD1,TGTGCCAGTATGTCGACAGGGACCGAAGCTTTCTTT,CASMSTGTEAFF
TRBV5-1,TRBJ1-4,few,.,TGCGCCAGCAGCTCGTACCAGGGTTCTCGGGAAAAACTGTTTTTT,CASSSYQGSREKLFF
TRBV30,TRBJ1-1,.,.,TGTGCCTGGGTGGGGTCGGGGGATTGGGACACTGAAGCTTTCTTT,CAWVGSGDWDTEAFF
TRBV13,TRBJ2-1,.,.,TGTGCCAGCGGAGCCGGGAGCAATGAGCAGTTCTTC,CASGAGSNEQFF
TRBV9,TRBJ2-6,.,.,TGTGCCAGCAGCCACCCAGAAGGGGGACTACACAACGTCCTGACTTTC,CASSHPEGGLHNVLTF
TRBV6-1,TRBJ1-5,few,.,TGTGCCAGCAGTGTAGACGGGGGGACTAATCAGCCCCAGCATTTT,CASSVDGGTNQPQHF
TRBV11-2,TRBJ1-4,.,.,TGTGCCAGCAGCTTCAGGGTTGGAAAACTGTTTTTT,CASSFRVGKLFF
TRBV7-6,TRBJ2-1,.,TRBD2,TGTGCCAGCAGCCCGAGGACTAGCGGGGGGTCGGGCTCCTACAATGAGCAGTTCTTC,CASSPRTSGGSGSYNEQFF
TRBV7-8,TRBJ1-1,.,.,TGTGCCAGCAGCTTAGCGGTAGCTGGATACACTGAAGCTTTCTTT,CASSLAVAGYTEAFF
TRBV2,TRBJ2-4,.,TRBD1,TGTGCCAGCAGTGAAGTAATAAGGGACAGGGGCCTTCAGTACTTC,CASSEVIRDRGLQYF
TRBV30,TRBJ1-1,.,TRBD1,TGTGCCTGGAACAGGGGGCATGATGAAGCTTTCTTT,CAWNRGHDEAFF
TRBV7-2,TRBJ2-7,.,TRBD1,TGTGCCAGCAGCCTTCGGACAGGGAGTGGCCACGAGCAGTACTTC,CASSLRTGSGHEQYF
TRBV9,TRBJ1-3,.,.,TGTGCCAGCAGCGTCGGGACACAGGGAAACACCATATATTTT,CASSVGTQGNTIYF
TRBV5-8,TRBJ1-5,.,TRBD1,TGTGCCAGCAGCACGATGACAGGGGTCGGTCAGCCCCAGCATTTT,CASSTMTGVGQPQHF
TRBV4-2,TRBJ1-2,once,TRBD1,TGTGCCAGCAGCTCACCGGGACAGGGATTTCCGTATGGCTACACCTTC,CASSSPGQGFPYGYTF
TRBV5-4,TRBJ2-1,.,.,TGTGCCAGCAGCTTTCCGGGTACTAAGCACAATGAGCAGTTCTTC,CASSFPGTKHNEQFF
TRBV5-1,TRBJ1-4,.,TRBD1,TGCGCCAGCAGCGGCCGGGACAGGGGGCTCCATAATGAAAAACTGTTTTTT,CASSGRDRGLHNEKLFF
TRBV19,TRBJ2-7,.,.,TGTGCCAGTAGTTGGAGGGGGCCCTCCTACGAGCAGTACTTC,CASSWRGPSYEQYF
TRBV4-3,TRBJ2-1,.,TRBD2,TGCGCCAGCAGCCACCCCGGGGGTAAGGTGGGGGGGGGTCGCAATGAGCAGTTCTTC,CASSHPGGKVGGGRNEQFF
TRBV7-6,TRBJ2-5,.,TRBD1,TGTGCCAGCAGCCAAAGACAGGGGATGCAAGAGACCCAGTACTTC,CASSQRQGMQETQYF
TRBV27,TRBJ1-6,.,.,TGTGCCAGCAGGCCGGGACAACATAATTCACCCCTCCACTTT,CASRPGQHNSPLHF
TRBV29-1,TRBJ1-4,.,TRBD1,TGCAGCGTTGAGACAGGGGATGAAAAACTGTTTTTT,CSVETGDEKLFF
TRBV30,TRBJ1-5,.,TRBD1,TGTGCCTGGAGTCGGGACAGGGGGCTCCCCTTAAATCAGCCCCAGCATTTT,CAWSRDRGLPLNQPQHF
TRBV20-1,TRBJ1-1,few,.,TGCAGTGGCGGTACGGGGACTGAAGCTTTCTTT,CSGGTGTEAFF
TRBV4-3,TRBJ2-1,.,TRBD2,TGCGCCAGCAGAGCTGGACTAGCGGTATACAATGAGCAGTTCTTC,CASRAGLAVYNEQFF
TRBV9,TRBJ1-1,.,.,TGTGCCAGCAGCTCCGGAGGAGGGAGGAACACTGAAGCTTTCTTT,CASSSGGGRNTEAFF
TRBV5-6,TRBJ2-3,.,TRBD1,TGTGCCAGCAGGGACAGGGGGCACATCGGTTGGTCAGATACGCAGTATTTT,CASRDRGHIGWSDTQYF
TRBV9,TRBJ1-2,once,.,TGTACCAGCAGCGAACAACAGGCCCGAGTGCCTAACTATGGCTACACCTTC,CTSSEQQARVPNYGYTF
TRBV5-4,TRBJ1-2,.,TRBD1,TGTGCCAGCAGTTCTCCGGGACAGGGCTATTTAGGGGGCTACACCTTC,CASSSPGQGYLGGYTF